This T cell receptor (beta chain) was sequenced for a study of graft-versus-host responses after intestinal transplantation. The wider study: Isolated intestinal, liver-intestinal, or multivisceral transplants had been given to the recipients. Anti-thymocyte globulin induction preceded roughly 3 years of tacrolimus and steroid maintenance in all recipients.

Sequencing was performed with immunoSEQ multiplex PCR; in TCRdb, only in-frame clones are kept and a portion is missing. The sample lists roughly 80,000 clones, roughly 87% occurring once. As regards this clone: Its antigen is undetermined.

Study-level results: Declines in HvG clones occurring early post-transplant were associated with peak circulating GvH clone levels. Recipient marrow held GvH clones, some first seen in ileum or blood.

The CDR3 contains 13 residues. Germline values: CDR1 GTSNPN, CDR2 SVGIG (reference sequence). Trimming shortened V by 0 bases and J by 3 bases, and 6 bases separated the two germline ends. V and J are TRBV30 and TRBJ1-5; the D is unclear. The TCR comes from a human donor who was the organ donor for an intestinal transplant. Source: unstimulated CD8+ T cells sorted from spleen or lymph node cells, taken before transplant. This CDR3 is CAWSVDTNQPQHF. The CDR3 DNA is TGTGCCTGGAGTGTAGACACCAATCAGCCCCAGCATTTT.